The 3 T cell receptor beta chains listed next were all sequenced from one sample in a study of cytotoxic CD8 clonotypes in ibrutinib-treated CLL. TCRdb's table, derived via immunoSEQ multiplex PCR, lists solely in-frame clones and lacks some. The sample lists around 33,000 clones; approximately 48% were seen once. Sequencing used PBMCs, obtained before ibrutinib treatment. Every receptor here comes from a human donor with chronic lymphocytic leukemia.

This chain links TRBV6-1 with TRBJ2-7; 8 bases align to TRBD1. The junction had 6 bases not matched to a gene; V was cut back by 5 bases and J by 0 bases. The CDR3 totals 15 residues. The germline V gene has CDR1 MNHNS and CDR2 SASEGT. CDR3 protein: CASSHRTGSSYEQYF. In nucleotides, the CDR3 is TGTGCCAGCAGTCATCGGACAGGGAGCTCCTACGAGCAGTACTTC.

This clone was found many times. The chain recombines TRBV7-8 with TRBJ1-5, with D tentatively TRBD1 (5 bases). V was cut by 2 bases and J by 5 bases, with 7 bases left in between. Per the germline V gene, CDR1 is SGHVS and CDR2 is FQNEAQ. The CDR3 length is 13 residues. CDR3 protein: CASSLSRDQPQHF. As DNA, the CDR3 is TGTGCCAGCAGCTTATCCAGGGATCAGCCCCAGCATTTT.

The CDR3 DNA is TGTGCCAGCAGCCAATATACTGGGACCGCGTCCTACGAGCAGTACTTC. Residues: CASSQYTGTASYEQYF. The chain employs TRBV14 and TRBJ2-7, with D perhaps assigned TRBD1 or TRBD2 (5 bases each). Germline-derived CDR1 and CDR2 are SGHDN and FVKESK. Trimming left V 2 bases short and J 1 base short, with 15 bases between. The CDR3 sequence is 16 residues long. Filled out from reference TRBV14 and TRBJ2-7, the complete variable domain reads EAGVTQFPSHSVIEKGQTVTLRCDPISGHDNLYWYRRVMGKEIKFLLHFVKESKQDESGMPNNRFLAERTGGTYSTLKVQPAELEDSGVYFCASSQYTGTASYEQYFGPGTRLTVT.